Sequencing of this T cell receptor (beta chain) was carried out in a study of blood T cell repertoires in COVID-19. On the study more broadly: Sites in the United States, Italy and Spain provided acute and convalescent COVID-19 samples. PBMCs, B-cell-depleted T cells, or T cells were the source of the cDNA or gDNA that made up the material.

Authors' processing steps: Amplification of reference gene primers provided the estimated nucleated cell counts. Generated by immunoSEQ multiplex PCR, the TCRdb table keeps only in-frame clones and is missing some. That table furnishes V, J and clone size, whereas the DNA furnished D and trimming. The sample includes 70,000 to 100,000 clones, around 88% seen only once; the top ten take 15% to 20%. Seattle's cohort entered during active infection and was followed longitudinally. The TCR sequence derives from a woman aged 60-75 years with COVID-19, enrolled during active disease. Source material: peripheral blood.

CDR3 in amino acids: CASSQVIVAGTEAFF. CDR3 nucleotides: TGTGCCAGCAGCCAAGTAATAGTGGCGGGCACTGAAGCTTTCTTT. This chain connects TRBV4-2 to TRBJ1-1; no definite D call. Germline V gives CDR1 LGHNA, CDR2 YNFKEQ. The CDR3 is made up of 15 amino acids. Trimming removed 1 base from V and 4 bases from J, with 13 bases in between.